The rows below give T cell receptor beta chains drawn from one sample of a study of blood T cell repertoires in COVID-19. Sequencing was performed with immunoSEQ multiplex PCR; in TCRdb, only in-frame clones are kept and a portion is missing. The data contain 91,000 or so clones, about 90% of them singletons. The sample comprised peripheral blood. The receptors originated from a woman in her forties or fifties in a cohort sampled during active COVID-19. The CDR3 runs from the conserved cysteine through the conserved F or W. Fields, in order: J gene, D gene, V gene, clone size, CDR3 protein, CDR3 DNA. A D gene is named only where the DNA matches it firmly. Some rows have no size entry. The others give once, few or many, or a class for an expanded clone.

j_call: TRBJ1-1
d_call: -
v_call: TRBV24-1
clone_size: -
cdr3_aa: CATLGLGTRGFAEAFF
cdr3_nt: TGTGCCACCCTTGGCCTGGGGACCCGGGGGTTTGCTGAAGCTTTCTTT

j_call: TRBJ1-5
d_call: -
v_call: TRBV10-2
clone_size: -
cdr3_aa: CASSESTGGAVEQPQHF
cdr3_nt: TGCGCCAGCAGTGAGTCGACTGGAGGGGCAGTAGAACAGCCCCAGCATTTT

j_call: TRBJ1-4
d_call: -
v_call: TRBV3-1/TRBV3-2
clone_size: -
cdr3_aa: CASSQDRSNEKLFF
cdr3_nt: TGTGCCAGCAGCCAAGATCGGAGTAATGAAAAACTGTTTTTT

j_call: TRBJ2-1
d_call: -
v_call: TRBV18
clone_size: -
cdr3_aa: CASSPTSRSGYNEQFF
cdr3_nt: TGTGCAAGCTCACCAACTTCCCGCAGCGGTTACAATGAGCAGTTCTTC

j_call: TRBJ2-7
d_call: -
v_call: TRBV28
clone_size: -
cdr3_aa: CASSRRTASYYEQYF
cdr3_nt: TGTGCCAGCAGCCGACGGACTGCCAGTTACTACGAGCAGTACTTC

j_call: TRBJ1-4
d_call: TRBD1
v_call: TRBV5-4
clone_size: -
cdr3_aa: CASSSGTGQGNEKLFF
cdr3_nt: TGTGCCAGCAGCTCGGGGACGGGACAGGGAAATGAAAAACTGTTTTTT

j_call: TRBJ2-1
d_call: TRBD2
v_call: TRBV11-2
clone_size: -
cdr3_aa: CASSLTSGSYNEQFF
cdr3_nt: TGTGCCAGCAGCTTGACTAGCGGATCCTACAATGAGCAGTTCTTC

j_call: TRBJ2-7
d_call: -
v_call: TRBV7-8
clone_size: -
cdr3_aa: CASRGAGAYEQYF
cdr3_nt: TGTGCCAGCAGGGGGGCGGGGGCTTACGAGCAGTACTTC

j_call: TRBJ1-2
d_call: -
v_call: TRBV28
clone_size: -
cdr3_aa: CASTRPGFYDYTF
cdr3_nt: TGTGCCAGCACCAGACCAGGGTTTTATGACTACACCTTC

j_call: TRBJ2-7
d_call: TRBD1
v_call: TRBV5-1
clone_size: -
cdr3_aa: CASSPDRGASEQYF
cdr3_nt: TGCGCCAGCAGCCCTGACAGGGGGGCCTCCGAGCAGTACTTC

j_call: TRBJ1-1
d_call: -
v_call: TRBV5-1
clone_size: -
cdr3_aa: CASSLQGLDQTEAFF
cdr3_nt: TGCGCCAGCAGCTTACAGGGTTTGGATCAAACTGAAGCTTTCTTT

j_call: TRBJ2-5
d_call: -
v_call: TRBV20-1
clone_size: -
cdr3_aa: CSARKGETQYF
cdr3_nt: TGCAGTGCTAGGAAGGGGGAGACCCAGTACTTC

j_call: TRBJ1-1
d_call: -
v_call: TRBV6-4
clone_size: -
cdr3_aa: CASTPGREVAEAFF
cdr3_nt: TGTGCCAGCACCCCGGGGCGGGAGGTAGCTGAAGCTTTCTTT

j_call: TRBJ2-6
d_call: TRBD1
v_call: TRBV5-4
clone_size: -
cdr3_aa: CASSWDSSGANVLTF
cdr3_nt: TGTGCCAGCAGCTGGGACAGCTCTGGGGCCAACGTCCTGACTTTC

j_call: TRBJ2-3
d_call: TRBD2
v_call: TRBV11-3
clone_size: -
cdr3_aa: CASSLTSSSDTQYF
cdr3_nt: TGTGCCAGCAGCCTGACTAGCTCGTCAGATACGCAGTATTTT

j_call: TRBJ2-1
d_call: -
v_call: TRBV5-1
clone_size: -
cdr3_aa: CASSLASEYNEQFF
cdr3_nt: TGCGCCAGCAGCTTGGCATCAGAATACAATGAGCAGTTCTTC

j_call: TRBJ2-7
d_call: TRBD2
v_call: TRBV4-1
clone_size: few
cdr3_aa: CASSQAEAGSLEQYF
cdr3_nt: TGCGCCAGCAGCCAAGCTGAAGCGGGATCGCTCGAGCAGTACTTC

j_call: TRBJ2-7
d_call: -
v_call: TRBV19
clone_size: -
cdr3_aa: CASSNQGGEQYF
cdr3_nt: TGTGCCAGTAGTAATCAGGGGGGCGAGCAGTACTTC

j_call: TRBJ1-2
d_call: -
v_call: TRBV6-6
clone_size: -
cdr3_aa: CASSPTGSYGYTF
cdr3_nt: TGTGCCAGCAGTCCAACAGGGAGTTATGGCTACACCTTC

j_call: TRBJ2-3
d_call: TRBD2
v_call: TRBV12-5
clone_size: once
cdr3_aa: CASRTAGVDTQYF
cdr3_nt: TGTGCTAGTCGTACAGCGGGGGTAGATACGCAGTATTTT

j_call: TRBJ1-4
d_call: -
v_call: TRBV7-9
clone_size: -
cdr3_aa: CASSPKVRGMDEKLFF
cdr3_nt: TGTGCCAGCAGCCCCAAGGTGCGAGGCATGGATGAAAAACTGTTTTTT

j_call: TRBJ2-1
d_call: -
v_call: TRBV6-5
clone_size: -
cdr3_aa: CASSYGRSYNEQFF
cdr3_nt: TGTGCCAGCAGTTATGGCAGGTCCTACAATGAGCAGTTCTTC

j_call: TRBJ2-7
d_call: TRBD2
v_call: TRBV7-9
clone_size: -
cdr3_aa: CASEGAGEDEQYF
cdr3_nt: TGTGCCTCGGAAGGAGCGGGAGAGGACGAGCAGTACTTC

j_call: TRBJ1-2
d_call: -
v_call: TRBV9
clone_size: -
cdr3_aa: CASSVAGVGGTYGYTF
cdr3_nt: TGTGCCAGCAGCGTCGCGGGGGTGGGGGGTACCTATGGCTACACCTTC

j_call: TRBJ2-1
d_call: -
v_call: TRBV29-1
clone_size: -
cdr3_aa: CSVGAELSYNEQFF
cdr3_nt: TGCAGCGTTGGAGCGGAACTCTCCTACAATGAGCAGTTCTTC

j_call: TRBJ1-3
d_call: -
v_call: TRBV6-4
clone_size: -
cdr3_aa: CASIRTDSSGNTIYF
cdr3_nt: TGTGCCAGCATCCGGACAGACTCCTCTGGAAACACCATATATTTT

j_call: TRBJ2-7
d_call: TRBD2
v_call: TRBV5-4
clone_size: -
cdr3_aa: CASSLTGGNEQYF
cdr3_nt: TGTGCCAGCAGCTTGACGGGGGGAAACGAGCAGTACTTC

j_call: TRBJ2-7
d_call: -
v_call: TRBV19
clone_size: -
cdr3_aa: CASKPRTGYGGEQYF
cdr3_nt: TGTGCCAGTAAACCACGCACAGGGTATGGTGGCGAGCAGTACTTC

j_call: TRBJ2-5
d_call: TRBD1
v_call: TRBV5-6
clone_size: -
cdr3_aa: CASSHRGLGETQYF
cdr3_nt: TGTGCCAGCAGCCACAGGGGGCTGGGGGAGACCCAGTACTTC

j_call: TRBJ2-5
d_call: TRBD2
v_call: TRBV10-1
clone_size: -
cdr3_aa: CASSESLAGVAQYF
cdr3_nt: TGCGCCAGCAGTGAGAGTCTAGCGGGGGTCGCCCAGTACTTC

j_call: TRBJ2-2
d_call: -
v_call: TRBV9
clone_size: -
cdr3_aa: CASSVRVATGEGGELFF
cdr3_nt: TGTGCCAGCAGCGTACGGGTCGCGACAGGGGAGGGCGGGGAGCTGTTTTTT

j_call: TRBJ1-4
d_call: -
v_call: TRBV6-1
clone_size: once
cdr3_aa: CASSEAGGLGEKLFF
cdr3_nt: TGTGCCAGCAGTGAAGCGGGAGGCCTCGGTGAAAAACTGTTTTTT

j_call: TRBJ1-1
d_call: -
v_call: TRBV7-3
clone_size: -
cdr3_aa: CASSPLGGVNTEAFF
cdr3_nt: TGTGCCAGCAGCCCTCTCGGGGGAGTGAACACTGAAGCTTTCTTT

j_call: TRBJ2-1
d_call: TRBD1
v_call: TRBV2
clone_size: -
cdr3_aa: CASKDRFQTYNEQFF
cdr3_nt: TGTGCCAGCAAGGACAGGTTTCAGACCTACAATGAGCAGTTCTTC

j_call: TRBJ1-2
d_call: -
v_call: TRBV6-5
clone_size: -
cdr3_aa: CASSNHQDFNYGYTF
cdr3_nt: TGTGCCAGCAGTAATCACCAGGACTTCAACTATGGCTACACCTTC

j_call: TRBJ2-5
d_call: -
v_call: TRBV7-2
clone_size: -
cdr3_aa: CASSLMAVLQETQYF
cdr3_nt: TGTGCCAGCAGCTTAATGGCCGTACTACAAGAGACCCAGTACTTC

j_call: TRBJ2-5
d_call: -
v_call: TRBV6-5
clone_size: -
cdr3_aa: CASGKGVMGETQYF
cdr3_nt: TGTGCCAGCGGCAAAGGGGTCATGGGGGAGACCCAGTACTTC

j_call: TRBJ1-1
d_call: -
v_call: TRBV2
clone_size: -
cdr3_aa: CASSSREGQTEAFF
cdr3_nt: TGTGCCAGCAGTTCCAGGGAGGGTCAGACTGAAGCTTTCTTT

j_call: TRBJ1-1
d_call: -
v_call: TRBV18
clone_size: -
cdr3_aa: CASSPLGTRNTEAFF
cdr3_nt: TGTGCCAGCTCACCATTGGGGACACGGAACACTGAAGCTTTCTTT

j_call: TRBJ2-6
d_call: -
v_call: TRBV5-1
clone_size: -
cdr3_aa: CASSLREAPRGANVLTF
cdr3_nt: TGCGCCAGCAGCTTGAGAGAGGCGCCCCGGGGGGCCAACGTCCTGACTTTC

j_call: TRBJ1-1
d_call: TRBD1
v_call: TRBV6-5
clone_size: -
cdr3_aa: CASSARGTAEAFF
cdr3_nt: TGTGCCAGCAGCGCCAGAGGGACAGCCGAAGCTTTCTTT

j_call: TRBJ1-2
d_call: -
v_call: TRBV6-5
clone_size: -
cdr3_aa: CASSWTDYGYTF
cdr3_nt: TGTGCCAGCAGTTGGACAGACTATGGCTACACCTTC

j_call: TRBJ2-7
d_call: TRBD2
v_call: TRBV18
clone_size: -
cdr3_aa: CASSPQLAGGLYYEQYF
cdr3_nt: TGTGCCAGCTCACCACAGCTAGCGGGAGGCCTTTACTACGAGCAGTACTTC

j_call: TRBJ1-3
d_call: TRBD1
v_call: TRBV6-5
clone_size: -
cdr3_aa: CASSYGQGNTIYF
cdr3_nt: TGTGCCAGCAGTTACGGACAGGGGAACACCATATATTTT

j_call: TRBJ2-1
d_call: TRBD2
v_call: TRBV6-6
clone_size: -
cdr3_aa: CASSYSTGLGIEQFF
cdr3_nt: TGTGCCAGCAGTTACTCGACGGGACTAGGCATTGAGCAGTTCTTC

j_call: TRBJ2-5
d_call: -
v_call: TRBV2
clone_size: -
cdr3_aa: CASSRRRVSEETQYF
cdr3_nt: TGTGCCAGCAGTAGACGCAGGGTTTCCGAAGAGACCCAGTACTTC

j_call: TRBJ1-1
d_call: -
v_call: TRBV9
clone_size: -
cdr3_aa: CASSDGQHHLDTEAFF
cdr3_nt: TGTGCCAGCAGCGATGGACAACACCACTTGGACACTGAAGCTTTCTTT

j_call: TRBJ2-1
d_call: TRBD1
v_call: TRBV25-1
clone_size: -
cdr3_aa: CASSRQGGVEQFF
cdr3_nt: TGTGCCAGCAGCAGACAGGGCGGCGTTGAGCAGTTCTTC

j_call: TRBJ1-4
d_call: TRBD1
v_call: TRBV7-9
clone_size: -
cdr3_aa: CASSLTYRGSNEKLFF
cdr3_nt: TGTGCCAGCAGCTTAACCTACAGGGGATCGAATGAAAAACTGTTTTTT

j_call: TRBJ2-3
d_call: TRBD1
v_call: TRBV5-1
clone_size: -
cdr3_aa: CASSTGQGLPDTQYF
cdr3_nt: TGCGCCAGCAGCACGGGACAGGGCTTACCAGATACGCAGTATTTT

j_call: TRBJ2-3
d_call: TRBD2
v_call: TRBV10-1
clone_size: -
cdr3_aa: CASSGIRLADTDTQYF
cdr3_nt: TGCGCCAGCAGTGGGATACGACTAGCCGACACAGATACGCAGTATTTT

j_call: TRBJ2-5
d_call: -
v_call: TRBV4-1
clone_size: -
cdr3_aa: CASSPTQETQYF
cdr3_nt: TGCGCCAGCAGCCCTACGCAAGAGACCCAGTACTTC

j_call: TRBJ1-2
d_call: -
v_call: TRBV6-6
clone_size: -
cdr3_aa: CASSYRGGRVDGYTF
cdr3_nt: TGTGCCAGCAGTTACAGGGGCGGCAGGGTCGATGGCTACACCTTC

j_call: TRBJ2-7
d_call: TRBD1
v_call: TRBV27
clone_size: -
cdr3_aa: CASSLSPGTGVGEQYF
cdr3_nt: TGTGCCAGCAGTTTATCCCCCGGGACAGGGGTCGGCGAGCAGTACTTC

j_call: TRBJ2-2
d_call: TRBD2
v_call: TRBV27
clone_size: -
cdr3_aa: CASSLWASGSFTGELFF
cdr3_nt: TGTGCCAGCAGTTTATGGGCTAGCGGGAGTTTCACCGGGGAGCTGTTTTTT

j_call: TRBJ1-2
d_call: TRBD1
v_call: TRBV28
clone_size: -
cdr3_aa: CASSPRTGKGYTF
cdr3_nt: TGTGCCAGCAGTCCAAGGACAGGGAAAGGCTACACCTTC